The 31 T cell receptor beta chains below all came from one sample that was sequenced in a study of blood T cell repertoires in COVID-19. Measured with immunoSEQ multiplex PCR; TCRdb has only the in-frame clones, and not every one. This sample yields some 87,000 clones, of which about 87% are seen a single time; 4.2% belongs to the top ten. The material sequenced was peripheral blood. The origin of the receptors is a human donor with COVID-19, enrolled during active disease. The donor label of this sample is uncertain.

This rearrangement joins TRBV5-1 to TRBJ2-5; 8 bases are a match to TRBD1. The trim removed 5 bases at V and 5 bases at J, leaving 8 bases unmatched. In germline, CDR1 is SGHRS, CDR2 YFSETQ. This CDR3 region has 14 residues. CDR3 sequence reads: CASSEQGARETQYF. The DNA for the CDR3 is TGCGCCAGCAGTGAGCAGGGGGCGCGGGAGACCCAGTACTTC.

This sequence joins TRBV12-2 and TRBJ2-3; the D segment call TRBD2 is taken from the table without a DNA check. TRBV12-2 is reported as a pseudogene. The CDR3 is 17 residues long. The CDR3 region is CASRLAPSGGAKDTQYF. The CDR3 region has the DNA TGTGCAAGTCGCTTAGCCCCTAGCGGGGGGGCTAAAGATACGCAGTATTTT.

The chain links TRBV19 to TRBJ1-4, with D perhaps matching TRBD1 (5 bases). The germline V gene encodes CDR1 LNHDA and CDR2 SQIVND (reference sequence). This CDR3 comprises 15 residues. V was shortened by 2 bases and J by 7 bases, with 14 bases between the two germline ends. The DNA for the CDR3 is TGTGCCAGTAGTATACCGGCAGGGTTAGGTGAAAAACTGTTTTTT. Encoded protein: CASSIPAGLGEKLFF.

The genes are TRBV7-9 and TRBJ2-7; TRBD1 is a possible D gene (5 bases). The CDR3 is 15 amino acids. The germline CDR1 and CDR2 sequences are SEHNR and FQNEAQ (reference sequence). V was cut by 0 bases and J by 1 base, with 10 bases left in between. The CDR3 reads CASSLALQGSYEQYF. As DNA, the CDR3 is TGTGCCAGCAGCTTAGCTCTTCAGGGTTCCTACGAGCAGTACTTC.

The chain employs TRBV11-3 and TRBJ2-7; weak D call: TRBD1 (6 bases). V dropped 1 base and J dropped 8 bases, with 18 bases sitting between them. The CDR3 has 15 residues. Germline CDR1 and CDR2: SGHNT and YENEEA. The CDR3 bases are TGTGCCAGCAGCTTAGGAACAGGACAGAGTCAAAAGCAGTACTTC. This codes for CASSLGTGQSQKQYF.

The rearrangement links TRBV19 to TRBJ2-7; unclear D gene. CDR1 LNHDA and CDR2 SQIVND come from the germline V gene (reference sequence). There are 12 residues in the CDR3. V dropped 5 bases and J dropped 9 bases, with 14 bases sitting between them. The CDR3 loop is CASSSLGSGQYF. The CDR3 DNA reads TGTGCCAGTAGTTCCCTGGGCTCCGGGCAGTACTTC.

J is TRBJ2-1 and V is TRBV7-9; 8 nucleotides align to TRBD2. Losses at the gene ends were 3 bases for V and 8 bases for J; bases not matched to a gene: 6. There are 14 residues in the CDR3. Germline V gene sequence: CDR1 SEHNR, CDR2 FQNEAQ (reference sequence). The CDR3 DNA reads as TGTGCCAGCAGCTTTGGCGGGAGGAGCGATGAGCAGTTCTTC. Its translation is CASSFGGRSDEQFF.

The chain joins TRBV10-2 to TRBJ1-1; D might be TRBD1 (5 bases). The V end lost 4 bases, the J end lost 0 bases, and 12 bases lay between the germline ends. The CDR3 loop spans 15 amino acids. CDR1 and CDR2 (germline): WSHSY, SAAADI. The CDR3, as DNA: TGCGCCAGCAGTGTAAATGGGGCTATGAACACTGAAGCTTTCTTT. Its translation is CASSVNGAMNTEAFF.

V gene TRBV30 combines with J gene TRBJ2-7, with a possible D match to TRBD1 (5 bases). This CDR3 is built from 11 residues. Trimming pared 4 bases from V and 4 bases from J, leaving 8 bases between. Germline V gene sequence: CDR1 GTSNPN, CDR2 SVGIG (reference sequence). CDR3: CAWTREYEQYF. The CDR3 DNA is TGTGCCTGGACCAGGGAATACGAGCAGTACTTC.

The chain has TRBV12-3 or TRBV12-4 and TRBJ2-3, with D possibly being TRBD1 (5 bases). V lost 5 bases to trimming and J lost 4 bases, with 10 bases between them. This CDR3 comprises 13 residues. CDR3 coding DNA: TGTGCCAGCAGTACCCAGGGTCCAGATACGCAGTATTTT. The encoded protein is CASSTQGPDTQYF.

As DNA, the CDR3 is TGTGCCAGCAGGAAGGGACAGGGGTATAGTAGCAATCAGCCCCAGCATTTT. Its protein product is CASRKGQGYSSNQPQHF. The V gene is TRBV9, the J gene TRBJ1-5, with 10 bases fitting TRBD1. Germline CDR1 reads SGDLS; CDR2 reads YYNGEE. The junction had 8 bases not matched to a gene; V was cut back by 5 bases and J by 0 bases. The CDR3 runs 17 residues.

V is TRBV15 and J is TRBJ2-3; 11 bases are a match to TRBD1. Trimming took 8 bases from V and 4 from J; bases not matched to a gene: 8. Germline-derived CDR1 and CDR2 are LNHNV and YYDKDF (reference sequence). The length of the CDR3 is 15 residues. This CDR3 is CATGSGTGGPDTQYF. CDR3 bases: TGTGCCACCGGGTCGGGGACAGGGGGGCCAGATACGCAGTATTTT.

CDR3 region: CASSQMREEADTQYF. DNA for the CDR3: TGTGCCAGCAGCCAAATGCGGGAGGAGGCAGATACGCAGTATTTT. V and J are TRBV4-2 and TRBJ2-3, with 8 bases identical to TRBD2. V shed 2 bases, J shed 4 bases, and the junction held 5 bases outside the gene matches. The germline gives CDR1 LGHNA, CDR2 YNFKEQ. CDR3 length: 15 amino acids.

The chain has TRBV9 and TRBJ1-2; 7 bases line up with TRBD1. V lost 0 bases and J lost 7; bases outside the gene matches: 9. The CDR3 contains 15 residues. The V gene's germline CDR1 is SGDLS and CDR2 YYNGEE. CDR3 amino acids: CASSVAETGLFGYTF. The CDR3, as DNA: TGTGCCAGCAGCGTAGCGGAGACAGGGCTCTTTGGCTACACCTTC.

The chain links TRBV12-5 to TRBJ2-5; D call uncertain. CDR1 and CDR2 from the germline V gene are LGHNT and FRNRAP. Trimming pared 5 bases from V and 5 bases from J, leaving 12 bases between. The length of the CDR3 is 13 residues. This CDR3 reads CASGRVGRETQYF. The DNA of the CDR3 is TGTGCTAGTGGTCGGGTTGGTCGGGAGACCCAGTACTTC.

The genes are TRBV2 and TRBJ1-1; possible D gene TRBD1, 5 bases. V lost 7 bases, J lost 1 base, and 10 bases lay in between. This CDR3 is built from 13 residues. Germline V gene lookup returns CDR1 SNHLY and CDR2 FYNNEI. CDR3 DNA: TGTGCCAGCACCGGGCAGGGGAACACTGAAGCTTTCTTT. Its translation: CASTGQGNTEAFF.

There are a few counts of this clone. The chain has TRBV11-2 and TRBJ2-7, with a weak D call TRBD2 (6 bases). V lost 1 base to trimming and J lost 3 bases, with 25 bases between them. The CDR3 is made up of 19 amino acids. Looked up from germline, CDR1 is SGHAT and CDR2 is FQNNGV. The CDR3 DNA sequence: TGTGCCAGCAGCTTAGTGGAATCCAGGTCTCTGGCGGGGATCTACGAGCAGTACTTC. It specifies CASSLVESRSLAGIYEQYF.

V gene TRBV19 combines with J gene TRBJ2-1, with 11 positions matching TRBD2. The CDR3 extends over 14 amino acids. Trimming removed 6 bases from V and 10 bases from J; junction bases left unmatched: 8. Germline CDR1 and CDR2: LNHDA and SQIVND (reference sequence). CDR3 DNA: TGTGCCAGTAGGCCGACTAGCGGGGCTTTAGAGCAGTTCTTC. It translates to CASRPTSGALEQFF.

The chain is built from TRBV18 and TRBJ2-5; 12 bases are a match to TRBD2. Germline values: CDR1 KGHSH, CDR2 LQKENI. CDR3 length equals 16 residues. V trimming: 3 bases; J trimming: 5 bases; junction bases outside the gene matches: 7. The CDR3 DNA reads TGTGCCAGCTCACCCTGGACTAGCGGGACTAAGGAGACCCAGTACTTC. It codes for CASSPWTSGTKETQYF.

The chain has TRBV3-1 (or the pseudogene TRBV3-2) and TRBJ2-2, with D perhaps TRBD1 (5 bases). CDR1 and CDR2 from the germline V gene are LGHDT and YNNKEL (reference sequence). The germline V and J ends were trimmed by 3 bases and 0 bases, with 11 bases remaining between them. The CDR3 is 16 amino acids. The CDR3 nucleotides read TGTGCCAGCAGCCACGCAAGGGGCACGAACACCGGGGAGCTGTTTTTT. It yields the protein CASSHARGTNTGELFF.

This clone was observed a single time. The J gene is TRBJ2-1, the V gene TRBV5-1, with 13 bases identical to TRBD2. The germline gives CDR1 SGHRS, CDR2 YFSETQ. The CDR3 loop spans 17 amino acids. The J segment lost 1 base and the V segment lost 1 base, leaving 2 bases of the junction unmatched. The CDR3 loop is CASSLRLAGGSYNEQFF. CDR3 bases: TGCGCCAGCAGCTTGCGACTAGCGGGGGGTTCCTACAATGAGCAGTTCTTC.

CDR3 bases: TGTGCCAGTACCTCATGGGGGGGAATGAACACTGAAGCTTTCTTT. Protein: CASTSWGGMNTEAFF. This chain links TRBV19 with TRBJ1-1, with TRBD1 as a possible D gene (5 bases). V gave up 7 bases and J gave up 0 bases, with 15 bases separating them. The CDR3 loop spans 15 amino acids. Germline loops: CDR1 LNHDA, CDR2 SQIVND (reference sequence).

This clone was counted a single time. The chain uses TRBV5-1 and TRBJ1-3; TRBD1 agrees at 8 bases. The CDR3 contains 15 residues. Germline V gene sequence: CDR1 SGHRS, CDR2 YFSETQ. V lost 4 bases, J lost 4 bases, and 7 bases stayed unmatched. CDR3 loop: CASSTTGGKGNTIYF. CDR3 nucleotide sequence: TGCGCCAGCAGCACTACAGGGGGTAAAGGAAACACCATATATTTT.

The chain has TRBV6-5 and TRBJ2-5, with TRBD1 as a possible D gene (8 bases). Germline V CDR1 and CDR2: MNHEY, SVGAGI. The CDR3 loop spans 16 amino acids. Trimming cost V 4 bases and J 5 bases, with 20 bases left between them. The CDR3 region is CASSWSGTGFEETQYF. The CDR3 nucleotides read TGTGCCAGCAGTTGGAGCGGGACAGGTTTTGAGGAGACCCAGTACTTC.

CDR3 protein: CASSPPEAVQETQYF. For the CDR3, the DNA is TGTGCCAGCTCACCACCGGAGGCAGTACAAGAGACCCAGTACTTC. The chain carries TRBV18 and TRBJ2-5; D is possibly TRBD2 (5 bases). The CDR3 has 15 amino acids. Germline V gene lookup returns CDR1 KGHSH and CDR2 LQKENI. V shed 0 bases and J shed 2 bases, with 10 bases lying between them.

This sequence joins TRBV7-9 and TRBJ2-1; D may be TRBD2 (6 bases). Germline CDR1 reads SEHNR; CDR2 reads FQNEAQ (reference sequence). The CDR3 extends over 15 amino acids. V lost 1 base, J lost 6 bases, and 13 bases lay in between. CDR3 bases: TGTGCCAGCAGCTTAGAATCGCGGGGTATCAATGAGCAGTTCTTC. Its protein is CASSLESRGINEQFF.

The chain combines TRBV6-5 with TRBJ2-7; 14 bases line up with TRBD2. With 4 bases clipped from V and 4 bases from J, the junction kept 0 bases outside the gene matches. The germline V gene encodes CDR1 MNHEY and CDR2 SVGAGI. The CDR3 spans 14 residues. This CDR3 is CASSWTSGGYEQYF. CDR3 bases: TGTGCCAGCAGTTGGACTAGCGGGGGGTACGAGCAGTACTTC.

The chain has TRBV6-1 and TRBJ1-3, with a possible D match to TRBD1 (5 bases). Germline V gene sequence: CDR1 MNHNS, CDR2 SASEGT. V lost 1 base, J lost 8 bases, and 9 bases lay in between. The CDR3 covers 13 residues. The chain's CDR3 is CASSEGRGDTIYF. Here the CDR3 DNA reads TGTGCCAGCAGTGAAGGCCGGGGGGACACCATATATTTT.

V gene TRBV25-1 combines with J gene TRBJ1-2; unclear D gene. The CDR3 extends over 15 amino acids. Trimming stripped 4 bases from V and 1 base from J, with 13 bases between. CDR1 MGHDK and CDR2 SYGVNS come from the germline V gene. CDR3 amino acids: CASSGERRNNYGYTF. The CDR3 bases are TGTGCCAGCAGTGGGGAGAGACGGAATAACTATGGCTACACCTTC.

The chain joins TRBV30 to TRBJ1-1, with D perhaps matching TRBD1 (6 bases). The length of the CDR3 is 15 residues. Trimming cost V 0 bases and J 5 bases, with 16 bases left between them. Germline CDR1 reads GTSNPN; CDR2 reads SVGIG (reference sequence). As DNA, the CDR3 is TGTGCCTGGAGTGTACGAGTATGGGGGCATACTGAAGCTTTCTTT. Its translation: CAWSVRVWGHTEAFF.

V usage is TRBV13 and J usage is TRBJ1-6, with TRBD1 matching 9 bases. J gave up 4 bases and V 4 bases, and 8 bases lay outside the gene matches. Per the germline V gene, CDR1 is PRHDT and CDR2 is FYEKMQ (reference sequence). The CDR3 totals 17 residues. The CDR3 protein is CASSSGTGSLYNSPLHF. The CDR3 nucleotides are TGTGCCAGCAGCTCCGGGACAGGGAGCCTTTATAATTCACCCCTCCACTTT.